This T cell receptor (beta chain) was obtained from a study of blood T cell repertoires in COVID-19. This CDR3 comprises 16 residues. Germline values: CDR1 SGHTA, CDR2 FQGNSA. The ends were cut back, 2 bases at V and 0 bases at J, with 10 bases in the middle. Measured with immunoSEQ multiplex PCR; TCRdb has only the in-frame clones, and not every one. The table lists around 280,000 clones, approximately 84% of them singletons, with 2% to 2.5% in the top ten. The sequenced sample consisted of peripheral blood. The TCR originated in a woman aged 25 to 39 who had recovered from COVID-19. The chain carries TRBV7-2 and TRBJ2-2; D may be TRBD2 (6 bases). This chain's CDR3 is CASSLNGGSNTGELFF. The CDR3 coding sequence is TGTGCCAGCAGCTTAAACGGGGGTTCGAACACCGGGGAGCTGTTTTTT.